A single T cell receptor (beta chain) is shown here with its context. The CDR3 extends over 15 amino acids. Per the germline V gene, CDR1 is SGHRS and CDR2 is YFSETQ. Trimming took 5 bases from V and 8 from J, leaving 20 bases between them. Produced via immunoSEQ multiplex PCR; TCRdb's table is partial and in-frame only. Of around 250,000 clones listed, roughly 82% are singletons. This sample stems from a study of control samples from healthy donors and cancer patients. The sequence was collected from a woman aged 60-70 years with lung cancer. Sequenced input: PBMCs. The V call is TRBV5-1, the J call TRBJ2-4; D perhaps matches TRBD2 (6 bases). The CDR3 bases are TGCGCCAGCAGTACCGCGGGACTTGGTCTGGACATTCAGTACTTC. Residues: CASSTAGLGLDIQYF.